The sequence of this TCR beta chain was determined in a study of blood T cells in healthy people across ages. Combining a sample-barcoded 5' primer with a J-beta primer mix, a second PCR ran for about 7 to 11 cycles. TCRdb reprocessed the 5' RACE reads via MiXCR and lists one record per CDR3 protein. There are hundreds of thousands of distinct CDR3 sequences in the sample; about 25% occur only once, and approximately 29% lies in the top ten. This clonotype has at least ten counts. Germline values: CDR1 SGHRS, CDR2 YFSETQ. The CDR3 is 14 amino acids. V lost 3 bases and J lost 7; bases outside the gene matches: 5.

The material sequenced was blood. The receptor was isolated from a woman in her seventies in good health. The rearrangement links TRBV5-1 to TRBJ2-2; the match to TRBD2 covers 8 bases. The CDR3 here is CASSWAGTSGELFF. CDR3 in DNA: TGCGCCAGCAGCTGGGCCGGGACTAGCGGGGAGCTGTTTTTT.